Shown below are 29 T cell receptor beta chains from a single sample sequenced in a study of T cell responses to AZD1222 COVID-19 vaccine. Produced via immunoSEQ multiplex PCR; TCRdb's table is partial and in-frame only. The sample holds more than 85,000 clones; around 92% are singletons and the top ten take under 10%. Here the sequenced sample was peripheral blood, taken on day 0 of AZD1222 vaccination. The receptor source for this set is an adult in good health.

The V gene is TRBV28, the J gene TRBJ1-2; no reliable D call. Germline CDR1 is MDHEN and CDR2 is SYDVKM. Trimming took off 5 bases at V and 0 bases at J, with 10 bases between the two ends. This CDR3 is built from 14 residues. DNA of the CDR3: TGTGCCAGCAGTACCGACGGGTCTAACTATGGCTACACCTTC. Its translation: CASSTDGSNYGYTF.

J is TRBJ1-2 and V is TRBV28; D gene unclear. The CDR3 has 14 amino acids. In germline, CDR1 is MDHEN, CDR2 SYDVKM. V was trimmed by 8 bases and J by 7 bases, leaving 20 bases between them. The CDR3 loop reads CASSPMVALGGYTF. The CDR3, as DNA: TGTGCCAGCTCCCCGATGGTGGCGCTGGGTGGCTACACCTTC.

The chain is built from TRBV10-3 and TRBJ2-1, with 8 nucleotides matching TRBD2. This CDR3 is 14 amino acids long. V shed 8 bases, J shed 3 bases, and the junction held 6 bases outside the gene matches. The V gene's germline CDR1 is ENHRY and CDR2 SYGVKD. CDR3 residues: CAIATSGNYNEQFF. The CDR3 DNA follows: TGTGCCATCGCCACTAGCGGAAACTACAATGAGCAGTTCTTC.

CDR3 loop: CAISGGGSNQPQHF. CDR3 sequence (DNA): TGTGCCATCAGTGGGGGGGGGAGCAATCAGCCCCAGCATTTT. This chain connects TRBV10-3 to TRBJ1-5; the D gene is possibly TRBD1 (5 bases). Between the trimmed V and J ends, which lost 4 bases and 1 base, there was a span of 8 bases. Germline V lookup: CDR1 ENHRY, CDR2 SYGVKD. The CDR3 contains 14 residues.

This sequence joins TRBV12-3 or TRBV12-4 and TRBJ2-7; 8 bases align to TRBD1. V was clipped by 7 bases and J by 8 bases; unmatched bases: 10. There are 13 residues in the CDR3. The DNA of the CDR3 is TGTGCCAGCACACAAAAAACAGGGGGTAAGCAGTACTTC. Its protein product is CASTQKTGGKQYF.

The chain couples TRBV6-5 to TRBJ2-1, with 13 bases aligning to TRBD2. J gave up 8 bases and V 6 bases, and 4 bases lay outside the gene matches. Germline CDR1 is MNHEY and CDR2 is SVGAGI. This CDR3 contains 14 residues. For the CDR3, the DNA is TGTGCCAGCAGACGGACTAGCGGGGGCGATGAGCAGTTCTTC. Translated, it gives CASRRTSGGDEQFF.

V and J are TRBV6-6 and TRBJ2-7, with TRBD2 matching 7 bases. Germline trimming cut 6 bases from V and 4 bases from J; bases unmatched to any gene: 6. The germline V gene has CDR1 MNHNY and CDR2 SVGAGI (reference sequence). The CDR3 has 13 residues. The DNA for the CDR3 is TGTGCCAGCAGAACGGGGGGTATTTACGAGCAGTACTTC. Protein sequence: CASRTGGIYEQYF.

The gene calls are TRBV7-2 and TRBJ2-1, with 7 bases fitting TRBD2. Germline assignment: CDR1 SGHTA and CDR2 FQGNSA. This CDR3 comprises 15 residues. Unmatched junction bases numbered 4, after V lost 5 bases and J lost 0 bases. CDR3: CASSPGGSSYNEQFF. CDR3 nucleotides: TGTGCCAGCAGCCCCGGGGGGAGCTCCTACAATGAGCAGTTCTTC.

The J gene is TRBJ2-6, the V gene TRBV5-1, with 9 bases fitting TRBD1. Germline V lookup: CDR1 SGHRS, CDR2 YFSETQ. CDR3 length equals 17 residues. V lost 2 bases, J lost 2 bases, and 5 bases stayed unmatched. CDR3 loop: CASSLRTGVAGANVLTF. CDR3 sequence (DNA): TGCGCCAGCAGCTTACGGACAGGGGTAGCTGGGGCCAACGTCCTGACTTTC.

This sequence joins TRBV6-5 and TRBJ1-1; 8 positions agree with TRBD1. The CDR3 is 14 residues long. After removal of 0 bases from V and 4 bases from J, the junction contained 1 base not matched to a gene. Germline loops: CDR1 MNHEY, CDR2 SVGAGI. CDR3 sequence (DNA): TGTGCCAGCAGTTACTCGGACAGGGTCACTGAAGCTTTCTTT. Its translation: CASSYSDRVTEAFF.

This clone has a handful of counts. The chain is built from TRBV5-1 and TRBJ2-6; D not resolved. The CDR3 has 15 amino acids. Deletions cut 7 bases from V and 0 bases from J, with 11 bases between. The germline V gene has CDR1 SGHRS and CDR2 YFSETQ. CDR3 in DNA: TGCGCCAGCCGACGTTCGGGCTCTGGGGCCAACGTCCTGACTTTC. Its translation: CASRRSGSGANVLTF.

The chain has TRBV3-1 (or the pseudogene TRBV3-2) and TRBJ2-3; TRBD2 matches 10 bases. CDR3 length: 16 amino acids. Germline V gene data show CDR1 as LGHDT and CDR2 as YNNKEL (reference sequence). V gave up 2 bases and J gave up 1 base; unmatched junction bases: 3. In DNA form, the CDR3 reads TGTGCCAGCAGCCAAACCGGGACTAGCGGCACAGATACGCAGTATTTT. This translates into CASSQTGTSGTDTQYF.

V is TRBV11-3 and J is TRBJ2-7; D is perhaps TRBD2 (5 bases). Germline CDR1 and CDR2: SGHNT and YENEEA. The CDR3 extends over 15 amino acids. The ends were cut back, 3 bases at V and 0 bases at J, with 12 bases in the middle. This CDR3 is CASSLAGESSYEQYF. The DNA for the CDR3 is TGTGCCAGCAGCTTGGCGGGTGAAAGCTCCTACGAGCAGTACTTC.

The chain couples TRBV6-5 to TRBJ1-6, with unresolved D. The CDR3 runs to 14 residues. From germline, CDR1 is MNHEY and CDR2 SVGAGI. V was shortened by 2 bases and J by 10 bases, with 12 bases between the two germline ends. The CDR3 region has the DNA TGTGCCAGCAGTTACACGGGGAAAGGGTCACCCCTCCACTTT. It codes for CASSYTGKGSPLHF.

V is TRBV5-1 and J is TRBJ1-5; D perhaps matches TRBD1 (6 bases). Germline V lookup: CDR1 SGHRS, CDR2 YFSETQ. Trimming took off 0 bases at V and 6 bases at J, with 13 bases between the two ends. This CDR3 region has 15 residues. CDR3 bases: TGCGCCAGCAGCTTGGAGGGGGGCGCGAGTCAGCCCCAGCATTTT. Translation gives CASSLEGGASQPQHF.

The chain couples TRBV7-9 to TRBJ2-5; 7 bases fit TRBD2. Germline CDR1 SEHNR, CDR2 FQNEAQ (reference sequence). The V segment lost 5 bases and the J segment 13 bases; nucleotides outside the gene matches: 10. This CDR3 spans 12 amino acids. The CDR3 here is CASSGTPGLPYF. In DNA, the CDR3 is TGTGCCAGCAGCGGAACCCCGGGACTACCGTACTTC.

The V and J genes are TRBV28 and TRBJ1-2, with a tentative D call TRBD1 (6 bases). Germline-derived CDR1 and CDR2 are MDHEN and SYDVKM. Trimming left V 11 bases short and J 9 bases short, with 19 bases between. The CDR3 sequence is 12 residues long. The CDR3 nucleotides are TGTGCCGCGGCGGCAGGGGAGGCTCGCTACACCTTC. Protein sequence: CAAAAGEARYTF.

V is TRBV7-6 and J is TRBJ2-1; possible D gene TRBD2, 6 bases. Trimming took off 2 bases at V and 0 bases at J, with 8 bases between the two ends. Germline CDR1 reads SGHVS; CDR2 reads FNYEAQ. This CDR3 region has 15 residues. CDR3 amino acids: CASSLLGGSYNEQFF. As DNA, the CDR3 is TGTGCCAGCAGCTTATTGGGGGGCTCCTACAATGAGCAGTTCTTC.

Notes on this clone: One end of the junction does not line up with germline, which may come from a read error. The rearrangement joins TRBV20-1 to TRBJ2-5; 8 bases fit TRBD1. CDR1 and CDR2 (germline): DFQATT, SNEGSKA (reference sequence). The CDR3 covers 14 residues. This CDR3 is CSASVLRGQETQYF. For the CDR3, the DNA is TGCAGTGCTAGTGTCCTCAGGGGGCAAGAAACCCAGTACTTC.

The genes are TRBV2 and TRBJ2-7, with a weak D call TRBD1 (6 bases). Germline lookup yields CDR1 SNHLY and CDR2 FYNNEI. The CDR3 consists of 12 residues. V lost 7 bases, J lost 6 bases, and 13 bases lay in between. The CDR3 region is CASIQGSGEQYF. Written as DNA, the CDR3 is TGTGCCAGCATACAGGGCAGTGGCGAGCAGTACTTC.

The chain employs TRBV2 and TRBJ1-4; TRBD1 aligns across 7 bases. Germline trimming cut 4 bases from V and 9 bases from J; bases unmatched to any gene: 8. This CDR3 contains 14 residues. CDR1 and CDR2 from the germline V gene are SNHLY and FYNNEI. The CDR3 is CASSVDREGKKLFF. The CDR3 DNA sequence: TGTGCCAGCAGTGTAGACAGGGAAGGGAAAAAACTGTTTTTT.

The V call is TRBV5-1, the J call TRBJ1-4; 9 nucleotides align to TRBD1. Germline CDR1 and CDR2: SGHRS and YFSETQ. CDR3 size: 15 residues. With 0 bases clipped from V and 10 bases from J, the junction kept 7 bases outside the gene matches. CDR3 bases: TGCGCCAGCAGCTTGGCCGGGACAGGGAAGGGAAAACTGTTTTTT. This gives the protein CASSLAGTGKGKLFF.

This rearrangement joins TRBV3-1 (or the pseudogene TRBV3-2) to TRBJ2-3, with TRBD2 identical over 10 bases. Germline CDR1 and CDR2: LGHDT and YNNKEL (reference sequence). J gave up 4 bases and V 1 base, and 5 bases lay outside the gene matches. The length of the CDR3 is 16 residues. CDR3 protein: CASSQAGTSVSDTQYF. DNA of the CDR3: TGTGCCAGCAGCCAAGCCGGGACTAGCGTCTCAGATACGCAGTATTTT.

The CDR3 region has the DNA TGCGCCAGCAGCTTGGTCAGCGGGGGTAAAAAAGAGACCCAGTACTTC. Protein sequence: CASSLVSGGKKETQYF. The chain couples TRBV5-1 to TRBJ2-5; 8 bases map to TRBD2. The germline V gene has CDR1 SGHRS and CDR2 YFSETQ. This CDR3 region has 16 residues. V lost 0 bases to trimming and J lost 3 bases; unmatched junction nucleotides: 7.

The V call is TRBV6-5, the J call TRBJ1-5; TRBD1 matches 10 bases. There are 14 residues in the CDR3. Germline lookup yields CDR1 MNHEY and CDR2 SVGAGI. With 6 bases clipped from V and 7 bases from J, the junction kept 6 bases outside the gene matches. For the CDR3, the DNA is TGTGCCAGCAGCCGACAGGGGGCAGGGCAGCCCCAGCATTTT. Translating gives CASSRQGAGQPQHF.

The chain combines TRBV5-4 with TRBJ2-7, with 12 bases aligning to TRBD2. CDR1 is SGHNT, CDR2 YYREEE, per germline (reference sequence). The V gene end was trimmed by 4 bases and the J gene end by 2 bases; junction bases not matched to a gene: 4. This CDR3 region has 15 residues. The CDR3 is CASSGGLAGPYEQYF. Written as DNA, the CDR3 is TGTGCCAGCAGCGGGGGACTAGCGGGCCCCTACGAGCAGTACTTC.

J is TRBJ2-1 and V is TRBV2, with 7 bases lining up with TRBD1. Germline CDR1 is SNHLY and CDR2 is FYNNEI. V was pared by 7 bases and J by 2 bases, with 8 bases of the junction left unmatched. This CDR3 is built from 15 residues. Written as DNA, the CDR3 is TGTGCCAGCACCCCGGGACAGAGAACCTACAATGAGCAGTTCTTC. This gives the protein CASTPGQRTYNEQFF.

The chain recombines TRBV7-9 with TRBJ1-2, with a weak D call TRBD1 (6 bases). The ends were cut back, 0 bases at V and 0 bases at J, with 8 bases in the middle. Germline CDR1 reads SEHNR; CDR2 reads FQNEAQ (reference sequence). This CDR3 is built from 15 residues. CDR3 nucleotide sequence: TGTGCCAGCAGCTTAGCGCAGGGGCCTAACTATGGCTACACCTTC. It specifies CASSLAQGPNYGYTF.

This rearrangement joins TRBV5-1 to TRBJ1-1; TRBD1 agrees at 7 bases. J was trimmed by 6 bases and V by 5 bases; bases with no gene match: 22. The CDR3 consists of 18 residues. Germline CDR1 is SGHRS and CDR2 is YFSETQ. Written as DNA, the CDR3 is TGCGCCAGCAGACCGAGGGGGCCAGGAGCGGGAGGTAGGGCTGAAGCTTTCTTT. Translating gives CASRPRGPGAGGRAEAFF.